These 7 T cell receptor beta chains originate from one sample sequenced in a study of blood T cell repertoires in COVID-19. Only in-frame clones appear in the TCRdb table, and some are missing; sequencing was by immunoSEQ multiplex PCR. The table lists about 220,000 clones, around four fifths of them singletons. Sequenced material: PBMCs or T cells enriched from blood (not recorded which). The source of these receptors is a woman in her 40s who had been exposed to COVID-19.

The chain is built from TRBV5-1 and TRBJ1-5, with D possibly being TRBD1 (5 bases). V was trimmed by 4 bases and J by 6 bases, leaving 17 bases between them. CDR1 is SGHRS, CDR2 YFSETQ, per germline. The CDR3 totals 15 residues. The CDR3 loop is CASSVTSGGSQPQHF. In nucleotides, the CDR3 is TGCGCCAGCAGCGTGACATCGGGGGGGAGTCAGCCCCAGCATTTT.

This CDR3 is CASSTRTGGTDTQYF. The CDR3 DNA reads as TGTGCCAGCAGCACCCGGACAGGGGGCACAGATACGCAGTATTTT. The chain recombines TRBV7-2 with TRBJ2-3; 9 positions agree with TRBD1. This CDR3 has 15 residues. CDR1 SGHTA and CDR2 FQGNSA come from the germline V gene. Unmatched junction bases numbered 4, after V lost 5 bases and J lost 1 base.

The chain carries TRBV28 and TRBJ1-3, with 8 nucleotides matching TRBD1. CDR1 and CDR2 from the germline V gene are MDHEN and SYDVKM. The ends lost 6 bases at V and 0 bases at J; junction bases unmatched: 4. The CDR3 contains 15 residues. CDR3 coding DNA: TGTGCCAGCAGCCTCACAGGGGGCTCTGGAAACACCATATATTTT. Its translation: CASSLTGGSGNTIYF.

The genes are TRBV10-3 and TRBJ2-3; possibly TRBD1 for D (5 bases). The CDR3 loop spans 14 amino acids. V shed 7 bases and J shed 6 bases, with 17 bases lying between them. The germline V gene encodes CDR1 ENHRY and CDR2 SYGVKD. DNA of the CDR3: TGTGCCATCAAAGGCAGGGCCTTTACGGATACGCAGTATTTT. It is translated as CAIKGRAFTDTQYF.

The CDR3 sequence is CASSFRGSSIQYF. The DNA for the CDR3 is TGTGCCAGCAGTTTCCGAGGGAGTAGCATTCAGTACTTC. This sequence joins TRBV12-3 or TRBV12-4 and TRBJ2-4; possibly TRBD2 for D (5 bases). V was shortened by 3 bases and J by 9 bases, with 12 bases between the two germline ends. This CDR3 comprises 13 residues.

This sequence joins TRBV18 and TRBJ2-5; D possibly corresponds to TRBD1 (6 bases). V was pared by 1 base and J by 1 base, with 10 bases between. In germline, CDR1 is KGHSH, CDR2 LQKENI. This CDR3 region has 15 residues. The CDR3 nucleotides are TGTGCCAGCTCACCACGAGACAGGCGCCAAGAGACCCAGTACTTC. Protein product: CASSPRDRRQETQYF.

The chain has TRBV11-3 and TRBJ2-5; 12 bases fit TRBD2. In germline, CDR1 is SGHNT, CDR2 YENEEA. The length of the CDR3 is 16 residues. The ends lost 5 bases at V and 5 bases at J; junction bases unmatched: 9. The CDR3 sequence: CASSARSSGGDETQYF. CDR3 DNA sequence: TGTGCCAGCAGCGCACGATCTAGCGGGGGGGATGAGACCCAGTACTTC.